A selection of T cell receptor beta chains follows, all from one sample in a study of beta chain features in type 1 diabetes. Produced via immunoSEQ multiplex PCR; TCRdb's table is partial and in-frame only. The table lists some 150,000 clones, about 50% of them singletons. Sample: Tregs from blood. The receptors shown here come from a man aged 18 to 30 in good health. CDR3s include the opening cysteine and the closing phenylalanine or tryptophan. The order of the fields is clone size, V gene, J gene, D gene, CDR3 DNA, CDR3 protein. A D gene is named only where the DNA matches it firmly. Some rows mark clone size as missing; the rest say once, few, many or name a class of expanded clone.

>.|TRBV7-9|TRBJ2-7|.
TGTGCCAGCAGTCGGGACACCTACGAGCAGTACTTC
CASSRDTYEQYF
>.|TRBV5-1|TRBJ2-7|.
TGCGCCAGCAGCCTCTACAGGGCCGGGACCTCCTACGAGCAGTACTTC
CASSLYRAGTSYEQYF
>.|TRBV28|TRBJ2-2|TRBD1
TGTGCCAGCAGAAGGACAGGGACGTCCGGGGAGCTGTTTTTT
CASRRTGTSGELFF
>.|TRBV4-2|TRBJ2-2|TRBD2
TGTGCCAGCAGCCAAGATCTACTAGCGGGAGTAGGGGCCGGGGAGCTGTTTTTT
CASSQDLLAGVGAGELFF
>.|TRBV6-6|TRBJ2-7|TRBD2
TGTGCCAGCAGTTACTCCGGGGGGAGCCTCTACGAGCAGTACTTC
CASSYSGGSLYEQYF
>few|TRBV7-2|TRBJ1-1|.
TGTGCCAGCAGCTTAGTACGGTGGAACACTGAAGCTTTCTTT
CASSLVRWNTEAFF
>few|TRBV19|TRBJ2-1|TRBD2
TGTGCCAGTATGGGGACTAGCCCTAGCTCCTACAATGAGCAGTTCTTC
CASMGTSPSSYNEQFF
>once|TRBV7-9|TRBJ2-3|.
TGTGCCAGCAGCTTAGTCGCCGGGATCACAGATACGCAGTATTTT
CASSLVAGITDTQYF
>.|TRBV6-6|TRBJ2-2|TRBD1
TGTGCCAGCAGACAGGGGGCAAACACCGGGGAGCTGTTTTTT
CASRQGANTGELFF
>.|TRBV27|TRBJ2-2|TRBD2
TGTGCCAGCAGTTTATCGTGGCTAGCGGGGGGGGCTAGGCCCGGGGAGCTGTTTTTT
CASSLSWLAGGARPGELFF
>.|TRBV4-3|TRBJ1-5|.
TGCGCCAGCAGCCCCCAGGTTTTTATCAATCAGCCCCAGCATTTT
CASSPQVFINQPQHF
>few|TRBV6-4|TRBJ2-1|TRBD2
TGTGCCAGCAGTGCGGGGGGGGGCTCCTACAATGAGCAGTTCTTC
CASSAGGGSYNEQFF
>few|TRBV5-8|TRBJ1-4|TRBD1
TGTGCCAGCAGCCCTTATTGGACAGGGGGTAGTGAAAAACTGTTTTTT
CASSPYWTGGSEKLFF
>.|TRBV7-9|TRBJ2-3|.
TGTGCCAGCACGGCGGCTGGCACAGATACGCAGTATTTT
CASTAAGTDTQYF
>.|TRBV2|TRBJ2-7|.
TGTGCCAGCAGAGACTCGGGTGTCTCCTACGAGCAGTACTTC
CASRDSGVSYEQYF
>few|TRBV27|TRBJ2-7|TRBD1
TGTGCCAGCAGCGGTACAGGGGCGCTGAGCTACGAGCAGTACTTC
CASSGTGALSYEQYF
>.|TRBV19|TRBJ2-1|.
TGTGCCAGTAGGATTGACAGCTCCTACAATGAGCAGTTCTTC
CASRIDSSYNEQFF
>.|TRBV2|TRBJ2-1|.
TGTGCCAGCAGTGCCCAGGTGTACAATGAGCAGTTCTTC
CASSAQVYNEQFF
>.|TRBV5-6|TRBJ2-6|.
TGTGCCAGCAGCCCCGTGTTGTCTGGGGCCAACGTCCTGACTTTC
CASSPVLSGANVLTF
>.|TRBV6-6|TRBJ2-4|TRBD1
TGTGCCAGCAGTCCTCGGGACAGTCAAGCCAAAAACATTCAGTACTTC
CASSPRDSQAKNIQYF
>few|TRBV29-1|TRBJ2-7|TRBD1
TGCAGCGTTGGGGAAACAGGGGACTACGAGCAGTACTTC
CSVGETGDYEQYF
>.|TRBV28|TRBJ2-7|TRBD1
TGTGCCAGCAGGATACAGGGGTACGAGCAGTACTTC
CASRIQGYEQYF
>.|TRBV29-1|TRBJ2-1|TRBD1
TGCAGCGTCCACTACAGGGGAAGCTCCTACAATGAGCAGTTCTTC
CSVHYRGSSYNEQFF
>once|TRBV5-6|TRBJ1-5|.
TGTGCCAGCAGCTTGGGCCACAGCGGTCAGCCCCAGCATTTT
CASSLGHSGQPQHF
>.|TRBV28|TRBJ2-1|TRBD2
TGTGCCAGCAGTTTTTCTGGGACTAGGCAGTTCTTC
CASSFSGTRQFF
>.|TRBV18|TRBJ1-6|.
TGTGCCAGCTCACCCCGGGGGGCGAGAGATTCCCCCCTCCACTTT
CASSPRGARDSPLHF
>once|TRBV30|TRBJ2-1|.
TGTGCCTGGAGAGTCGGTGAGCAGTTCTTC
CAWRVGEQFF
>.|TRBV25-1|TRBJ2-7|TRBD2
TGTGCCAGCAGTATGACTAGCGGGAGACCTTACGAGCAGTACTTC
CASSMTSGRPYEQYF
>.|TRBV7-2|TRBJ2-7|TRBD2
TGTGCCAGCAGCTACCCTTACGGGGGGGAGCAGTACTTC
CASSYPYGGEQYF
>.|TRBV7-2|TRBJ1-2|.
TGTGCCAGCAACCGAGCGGGCCGCAAGTACGGCTACACCTTC
CASNRAGRKYGYTF
>.|TRBV27|TRBJ2-7|TRBD1
TGTGCCAGCAGTTCCCGTGCAGGGGGCTACGAGCAGTACTTC
CASSSRAGGYEQYF
>few|TRBV7-2|TRBJ2-2|TRBD2
TGTGCCAGCAGCTTACTAGCGGGGTATGGCGGGGAGCTGTTTTTT
CASSLLAGYGGELFF
>few|TRBV18|TRBJ1-1|.
TGTGCCAGCTCACCGCGCTCGGACACAACGACGAACACTGAAGCTTTCTTT
CASSPRSDTTTNTEAFF
>.|TRBV11-2|TRBJ2-7|TRBD2
TGTGCCAGCAGCCAAGGGGCTAGCGGAACCTACGAGCAGTACTTC
CASSQGASGTYEQYF
>.|TRBV28|TRBJ2-3|TRBD2
TGTGCCAGCAGTCCGGGGGGGGGAAACGGGGGCACAGATACGCAGTATTTT
CASSPGGGNGGTDTQYF
>.|TRBV5-6|TRBJ2-7|.
TGTGCCAGCAGCTCCTTAGCCCGGGACTTTTCCTACGAGCAGTACTTC
CASSSLARDFSYEQYF
>.|TRBV6-6|TRBJ1-1|.
TGTGCCAGCAGTTACTCGACGGGAGAGAACACTGAAGCTTTCTTT
CASSYSTGENTEAFF
>.|TRBV7-9|TRBJ2-5|.
TGTGCCAGCAGCTTAACTCGGGGTGTGGAGACCCAGTACTTC
CASSLTRGVETQYF
>.|TRBV19|TRBJ1-1|TRBD1
TGTGCCAGTAGCCCAAGACAGGGGTTCACTGAAGCTTTCTTT
CASSPRQGFTEAFF
>few|TRBV27|TRBJ1-2|.
TGTGCCAGCAGTTTATCGGGAGGGACTGGCTACACCTTC
CASSLSGGTGYTF
>few|TRBV25-1|TRBJ2-1|.
TGTGCCAGCAGTGAGTCGGGGAGGCCCGGCGATGGGCAGTTCTTC
CASSESGRPGDGQFF
>few|TRBV5-1|TRBJ2-3|.
TGCGCCAGCAGCCGGGGACACCGCACAGATACGCAGTATTTT
CASSRGHRTDTQYF
>.|TRBV7-9|TRBJ2-7|.
TGTGCCAGCAGCCTTGGGCTCGAGCAGTACTTC
CASSLGLEQYF